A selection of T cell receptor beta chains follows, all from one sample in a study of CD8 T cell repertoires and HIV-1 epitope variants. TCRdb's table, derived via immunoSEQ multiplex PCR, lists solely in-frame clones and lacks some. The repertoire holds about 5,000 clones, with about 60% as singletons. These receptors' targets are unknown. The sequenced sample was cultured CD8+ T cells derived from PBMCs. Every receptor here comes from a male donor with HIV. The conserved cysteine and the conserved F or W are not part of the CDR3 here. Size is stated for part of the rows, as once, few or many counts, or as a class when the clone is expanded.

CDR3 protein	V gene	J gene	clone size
ASSLGGGGAFNEQF	TRBV19	TRBJ2-1	-
ASSFRGQGSYEQY	TRBV28	TRBJ2-7	-
ASSPTGGLAKNIQY	TRBV7-9	TRBJ2-4	-
ASSGDTDTQY	TRBV19	TRBJ2-3	-
ASRQSTEAF	TRBV28	TRBJ1-1	-
ASSEGLENTQY	TRBV2	TRBJ2-3	-
ASSLTGGRSGELF	TRBV6-6	TRBJ2-2	-
ASSLAGTAYEQY	TRBV5-1	TRBJ2-7	-
ASSFSGELF	TRBV28	TRBJ2-2	-
ASSLRQAAKNIQY	TRBV7-2	TRBJ2-4	-
APTGGSFYGYT	TRBV30	TRBJ1-2	medium-sized
ASSSRGGGADTQY	TRBV6-6	TRBJ2-3	-
ASSLLWRGETQY	TRBV27	TRBJ2-5	few
ASSLGELYGYT	TRBV5-6	TRBJ1-2	few
ASATGDEQY	TRBV7-4	TRBJ2-7	-